These 31 T cell receptor beta chains share one sample of origin, sequenced in a study of graft-versus-host responses after intestinal transplantation. For these receptors, no antigen is known. The table came from immunoSEQ multiplex PCR; TCRdb's copy has only in-frame clones and leaves some out. The sample has approximately 90,000 clones; about 88% are singletons. The specimen was unstimulated CD4+ T cells sorted from spleen or lymph node cells, collected before transplant. Receptors were obtained from a human donor who was the organ donor for an intestinal transplant.

The chain recombines TRBV30 with TRBJ1-3; 7 bases align to TRBD1. Germline V gives CDR1 GTSNPN, CDR2 SVGIG (reference sequence). Unmatched junction bases numbered 7, after V lost 2 bases and J lost 0 bases. This CDR3 comprises 16 residues. CDR3 region: CAWSKTGRTSGNTIYF. The CDR3 DNA sequence: TGTGCCTGGAGTAAGACAGGGAGGACCTCTGGAAACACCATATATTTT.

CDR3 residues: CASSATGGAYEQFF. CDR3 nucleotide sequence: TGTGCCAGCAGCGCTACAGGGGGAGCTTATGAGCAGTTCTTC. The chain couples TRBV7-8 to TRBJ2-1, with TRBD1 matching over 8 bases. Germline V lookup: CDR1 SGHVS, CDR2 FQNEAQ. This CDR3 has 14 residues. V shed 5 bases, J shed 8 bases, and the junction held 8 bases outside the gene matches.

The chain couples TRBV19 to TRBJ2-1, with 10 bases identical to TRBD2. In germline, CDR1 is LNHDA, CDR2 SQIVND (reference sequence). V was pared by 6 bases and J by 7 bases, with 12 bases of the junction left unmatched. The CDR3 length is 16 residues. The CDR3 here is CASRKDPTSGRNEQFF. In nucleotides, the CDR3 is TGTGCCAGTAGGAAAGATCCGACTAGCGGGCGGAATGAGCAGTTCTTC.

The chain couples TRBV15 to TRBJ1-2; D may be TRBD1 (5 bases). The CDR3 has 17 amino acids. Germline CDR1 and CDR2: LNHNV and YYDKDF (reference sequence). V gave up 2 bases and J gave up 4 bases, with 20 bases separating them. The CDR3 bases are TGTGCCACCAGCAGAAGCCTAGACAGTCATTTCCTCTATGGCTACACCTTC. Translation: CATSRSLDSHFLYGYTF.

The chain is built from TRBV7-8 and TRBJ2-1; TRBD2 might be the D (6 bases). V gave up 5 bases and J gave up 0 bases, with 11 bases separating them. This CDR3 has 15 residues. Germline V gives CDR1 SGHVS, CDR2 FQNEAQ. The CDR3 DNA follows: TGTGCCAGCAGCCCCGGACTACCCTCCTACAATGAGCAGTTCTTC. Protein: CASSPGLPSYNEQFF.

The chain joins TRBV5-5 to TRBJ2-3; no clear D. The CDR3 covers 11 residues. The germline gives CDR1 SGHKS, CDR2 YYEKEE (reference sequence). V was trimmed by 3 bases and J by 6 bases, leaving 5 bases between them. The CDR3 nucleotides are TGTGCCAGCAGCTCGGAGGATACGCAGTATTTT. Its translation: CASSSEDTQYF. Filled out from reference TRBV5-5 and TRBJ2-3, the complete variable domain reads DAGVTQSPTHLIKTRGQQVTLRCSPISGHKSVSWYQQVLGQGPQFIFQYYEKEERGRGNFPDRFSARQFPNYSSELNVNALLLGDSALYLCASSSEDTQYFGPGTRLTVL.

V gene TRBV20-1 combines with J gene TRBJ2-5, with D hard to call. Germline values: CDR1 DFQATT, CDR2 SNEGSKA (reference sequence). Trimming stripped 3 bases from V and 5 bases from J, with 7 bases between. The CDR3 is made up of 11 amino acids. In DNA form, the CDR3 reads TGCAGTGCTAGCAGGCCGGAGACCCAGTACTTC. Translation gives CSASRPETQYF.

This clone was seen a handful of times. The same CDR3 can be traced to other DNA sequences in this sample. The chain is built from TRBV30 and TRBJ1-3; D call uncertain. The CDR3 spans 14 residues. CDR1 and CDR2 (germline): GTSNPN, SVGIG (reference sequence). V was cut by 1 base and J by 2 bases, with 9 bases left in between. CDR3 nucleotide sequence: TGTGCCTGGAGTGGCCGGGGAACTGGAAACACCATATATTTT. Its translation: CAWSGRGTGNTIYF.

CDR3 in DNA: TGTGCCACCAATTCGCCAGCGGAGGCGGGTACGCAGTATTTT. Residues: CATNSPAEAGTQYF. The chain employs TRBV15 and TRBJ2-3; perhaps TRBD2 as D (5 bases). CDR1 is LNHNV, CDR2 YYDKDF, per germline (reference sequence). The CDR3 runs 14 residues. V gave up 7 bases and J gave up 8 bases, with 19 bases separating them.

V is TRBV27 and J is TRBJ2-2; 8 bases are a match to TRBD1. The germline V gene encodes CDR1 MNHEY and CDR2 SMNVEV (reference sequence). CDR3 length: 15 amino acids. The V and J ends lost 3 bases and 5 bases, in that order; junction bases with no gene match: 5. The CDR3 bases are TGTGCCAGCAGTTTCGGGCAGGGGGCGACCGGGGAGCTGTTTTTT. This codes for CASSFGQGATGELFF.

This chain joins TRBV7-6 and TRBJ2-7, with TRBD2 matching 8 bases. The CDR3 loop spans 18 amino acids. CDR1 is SGHVS and CDR2 is FNYEAQ in the germline V gene. V lost 2 bases, J lost 3 bases, and 15 bases stayed unmatched. The CDR3 protein is CASSLRSSGTSGFYEQYF. For the CDR3, the DNA is TGTGCCAGCAGCTTAAGGTCGTCCGGAACTAGCGGTTTCTACGAGCAGTACTTC.

The V gene is TRBV7-2, the J gene TRBJ2-5, with D hard to call. V lost 1 base, J lost 5 bases, and 8 bases lay in between. Germline V gene data show CDR1 as SGHTA and CDR2 as FQGNSA. This CDR3 has 13 residues. In DNA, the CDR3 is TGTGCCAGCAGCTTAGGGCCTTGGGAGACCCAGTACTTC. It specifies CASSLGPWETQYF. Combining the CDR3 with reference TRBV7-2 and TRBJ2-5 gives the whole variable domain GAGVSQSPSNKVTEKGKDVELRCDPISGHTALYWYRQSLGQGLEFLIYFQGNSAPDKSGLPSDRFSAERTGGSVSTLTIQRTQQEDSAVYLCASSLGPWETQYFGPGTRLLVL.

Written as DNA, the CDR3 is TGTGCCAGCAGCTTAAGGGGGGGACCGATCTCTGGAAACACCATATATTTT. Translation gives CASSLRGGPISGNTIYF. This chain joins TRBV7-9 and TRBJ1-3, with a tentative D call TRBD1 (6 bases). The CDR3 has 17 amino acids. V lost 2 bases to trimming and J lost 0 bases, with 14 bases between them. The germline V gene has CDR1 SEHNR and CDR2 FQNEAQ (reference sequence). Combining the CDR3 with reference TRBV7-9 and TRBJ1-3 gives the whole variable domain DTGVSQNPRHKITKRGQNVTFRCDPISEHNRLYWYRQTLGQGPEFLTYFQNEAQLEKSRLLSDRFSAERPKGSFSTLEIQRTEQGDSAMYLCASSLRGGPISGNTIYFGEGSWLTVV.

The genes are TRBV19 and TRBJ2-1; no definite D call. The CDR3 consists of 15 residues. From germline, CDR1 is LNHDA and CDR2 SQIVND (reference sequence). Trimming removed 7 bases from V and 0 bases from J, with 13 bases in between. CDR3 sequence: CASNVAASSYNEQFF. The CDR3 bases are TGTGCCAGTAACGTAGCTGCGAGCTCCTACAATGAGCAGTTCTTC.

The chain recombines TRBV5-4 with TRBJ2-7; the match to TRBD2 covers 8 bases. The CDR3 is 15 amino acids. Germline-derived CDR1 and CDR2 are SGHNT and YYREEE (reference sequence). Trimming removed 0 bases from V and 3 bases from J; junction bases left unmatched: 5. The CDR3 reads CASSLGLAGFYEQYF. The CDR3 DNA follows: TGTGCCAGCAGCTTGGGTTTAGCGGGGTTCTACGAGCAGTACTTC. The full variable domain, its missing parts supplied by reference TRBV5-4 and TRBJ2-7, is ETGVTQSPTHLIKTRGQQVTLRCSSQSGHNTVSWYQQALGQGPQFIFQYYREEENGRGNFPPRFSGLQFPNYSSELNVNALELDDSALYLCASSLGLAGFYEQYFGPGTRLTVT.

This clone was counted once. The chain has TRBV4-3 and TRBJ2-1; 12 positions agree with TRBD2. The CDR3 length is 16 residues. The V gene's germline CDR1 is LGHNA and CDR2 YSLEER. V trimming: 3 bases; J trimming: 7 bases; junction bases outside the gene matches: 7. This CDR3 is CASSHPTSGRRNEQFF. CDR3 DNA sequence: TGCGCCAGCAGCCATCCCACTAGCGGGAGGAGAAATGAGCAGTTCTTC.

The chain couples TRBV5-8 to TRBJ2-5; D may be TRBD2 (7 bases). This CDR3 spans 13 amino acids. V lost 7 bases and J 5 bases, leaving 15 bases between the germline ends. The V gene's germline CDR1 is SGHTS and CDR2 YDEGEE. CDR3 sequence: CASFAGARETQYF. CDR3 nucleotide sequence: TGTGCCAGCTTCGCGGGGGCCCGGGAGACCCAGTACTTC.

This sequence joins TRBV19 and TRBJ2-5, with a possible D match to TRBD1 (6 bases). The CDR3 length is 15 residues. From germline, CDR1 is LNHDA and CDR2 SQIVND (reference sequence). Trimming shortened V by 3 bases and J by 4 bases, and 15 bases separated the two germline ends. CDR3 nucleotide sequence: TGTGCCAGTAGTATTGGCAGGGGTAGGGTAGAGACCCAGTACTTC. This sequence encodes CASSIGRGRVETQYF.

This sequence joins TRBV29-1 and TRBJ2-1; 9 bases line up with TRBD2. Germline CDR1 SQVTM, CDR2 ANQGSEA. CDR3 length equals 13 residues. V was clipped by 6 bases and J by 11 bases; unmatched bases: 11. The CDR3 DNA reads as TGCAGCGTCCGTCTAAGCGGGGGGATCAAGCAGTTCTTC. This gives the protein CSVRLSGGIKQFF.

This clone was seen just once. The chain has TRBV28 and TRBJ2-1, with TRBD2 matching 10 bases. The CDR3 is made up of 15 amino acids. Trimming cost V 2 bases and J 7 bases; bases outside gene matches: 5. Germline CDR1 MDHEN, CDR2 SYDVKM. CDR3 nucleotide sequence: TGTGCCAGCAGTTTAACTAGCGGGACCACTAATGAGCAGTTCTTC. Amino acid sequence: CASSLTSGTTNEQFF. Full variable domain (outside the CDR3, taken from reference TRBV28 and TRBJ2-1): DVKVTQSSRYLVKRTGEKVFLECVQDMDHENMFWYRQDPGLGLRLIYFSYDVKMKEKGDIPEGYSVSREKKERFSLILESASTNQTSMYLCASSLTSGTTNEQFFGPGTRLTVL.

This clone was observed a few times. The chain has TRBV7-8 and TRBJ1-5, with D perhaps TRBD1 (6 bases). CDR1 and CDR2 (germline): SGHVS, FQNEAQ. The CDR3 is made up of 14 amino acids. The germline V and J ends were trimmed by 2 bases and 3 bases, with 8 bases remaining between them. The CDR3 DNA is TGTGCCAGCAGCTTACGGACAGCCAATCAGCCCCAGCATTTT. It yields the protein CASSLRTANQPQHF.

This clone was observed a single time. The genes are TRBV28 and TRBJ2-7; possible D gene TRBD2, 6 bases. With 7 bases removed from V and 3 bases from J, the gap between germline ends came to 22 bases. This CDR3 has 16 amino acids. Germline V CDR1 and CDR2: MDHEN, SYDVKM. The CDR3, as DNA: TGTGCCAGCAACTCGGGCGGGATAAGTGGGGTCTACGAGCAGTACTTC. Translated, it gives CASNSGGISGVYEQYF.

The chain recombines TRBV6-6 with TRBJ1-1; D gene ambiguous. Germline values: CDR1 MNHNY, CDR2 SVGAGI (reference sequence). CDR3 length equals 13 residues. Between the trimmed V and J ends, which lost 8 bases and 1 base, there was a span of 11 bases. The CDR3 sequence is CASAVQPNTEAFF. CDR3 sequence (DNA): TGTGCCAGCGCCGTACAGCCGAACACTGAAGCTTTCTTT.

On this clone itself: Sequence at one end of the junction differs from germline and may be a read error. V and J are TRBV7-7 and TRBJ2-5; 10 bases match TRBD2. The germline V gene encodes CDR1 SSHAT and CDR2 FNYEAQ (reference sequence). The CDR3 runs to 14 residues. In DNA form, the CDR3 reads TGTGCTAGCAGCCCAACTAGCGGGACGGAGACCCAGTACTTC. Residues: CASSPTSGTETQYF.

V is TRBV7-9 and J is TRBJ1-5; D remains unclear. The CDR3 has 13 residues. The germline V gene has CDR1 SEHNR and CDR2 FQNEAQ (reference sequence). The V gene lost 3 bases and the J gene lost 0 bases, with 3 bases spanning the gap. The CDR3 DNA reads TGTGCCAGCAGCTTCGGTAGCAATCAGCCCCAGCATTTT. It specifies CASSFGSNQPQHF.

This chain connects TRBV4-1 to TRBJ1-3; D unclear. The CDR3 contains 15 residues. Deletions cut 0 bases from V and 3 bases from J, with 9 bases between. Germline CDR1 and CDR2: MGHRA and YSYEKL. CDR3 region: CASSQEPGYGNTIYF. In nucleotides, the CDR3 is TGCGCCAGCAGCCAAGAGCCGGGGTATGGAAACACCATATATTTT.

The chain uses TRBV11-1 and TRBJ1-4; 9 positions match TRBD1. The CDR3 consists of 15 residues. Trimming took 4 bases from V and 6 from J; bases not matched to a gene: 6. The germline gives CDR1 SGHAT, CDR2 FQDESV (reference sequence). CDR3 region: CASSSPDRGDEKLFF. Written as DNA, the CDR3 is TGTGCCAGCAGCTCACCGGACAGGGGTGATGAAAAACTGTTTTTT.

CDR3 in amino acids: CASSQQGFYQPQHF. In DNA form, the CDR3 reads TGTGCCAGCAGCCAGCAGGGTTTTTATCAGCCCCAGCATTTT. The V and J genes are TRBV7-2 and TRBJ1-5; the D gene is possibly TRBD1 (5 bases). The germline CDR1 and CDR2 sequences are SGHTA and FQGNSA. The V end was cut by 5 bases, the J end by 5 bases, with 13 bases between. The CDR3 is 14 residues long.

This chain links TRBV4-1 with TRBJ1-1; possibly TRBD1 for D (5 bases). CDR3 length: 15 amino acids. Germline V gene data show CDR1 as MGHRA and CDR2 as YSYEKL. Trimming took off 8 bases at V and 5 bases at J, with 21 bases between the two ends. CDR3 coding DNA: TGCGCCAGCCGGGGCACAGCCCGGGGGGTGACTGAAGCTTTCTTT. Encoded protein: CASRGTARGVTEAFF.

The chain joins TRBV19 to TRBJ1-5, with a tentative D call TRBD1 (6 bases). This CDR3 contains 14 residues. The V end lost 5 bases, the J end lost 3 bases, and 11 bases lay between the germline ends. CDR1 LNHDA and CDR2 SQIVND come from the germline V gene (reference sequence). The CDR3 loop is CASSYAGVNQPQHF. The CDR3 region has the DNA TGTGCCAGTAGTTATGCAGGGGTCAATCAGCCCCAGCATTTT.

V is TRBV7-9 and J is TRBJ2-7; perhaps TRBD2 as D (6 bases). Germline V lookup: CDR1 SEHNR, CDR2 FQNEAQ (reference sequence). The CDR3 consists of 13 residues. The ends were cut back, 1 base at V and 5 bases at J, with 9 bases in the middle. Here the CDR3 DNA reads TGTGCCAGCAGCTTAGGGGGGGTAAACGAGCAGTACTTC. Amino acids: CASSLGGVNEQYF.